The 29 T cell receptor beta chains in this list originate from one sample, sequenced in a study of blood T cell repertoires in COVID-19. Generated by immunoSEQ multiplex PCR, the TCRdb table keeps only in-frame clones and is missing some. The sample includes approximately 25,000 clones, around 86% of them seen just once. Input material: peripheral blood. The receptors here all came from a man aged 50 to 59 with active COVID-19.

This chain connects TRBV4-3 to TRBJ2-3; 7 bases align to TRBD2. Germline trimming cut 0 bases from V and 5 bases from J; bases unmatched to any gene: 8. The germline V gene encodes CDR1 LGHNA and CDR2 YSLEER. The CDR3 runs 16 residues. The CDR3 DNA follows: TGCGCCAGCAGCCAAGAATGGACGGGAGGTCAAGATACGCAGTATTTT. Its protein is CASSQEWTGGQDTQYF.

The chain links TRBV2 to TRBJ2-2; TRBD2 is a possible D gene (7 bases). The CDR3 runs to 15 residues. The germline CDR1 and CDR2 sequences are SNHLY and FYNNEI. V lost 7 bases and J 5 bases, leaving 17 bases between the germline ends. The CDR3 coding sequence is TGTGCCAGCACCCGAGGGGGGGGGCCGACCGGGGAGCTGTTTTTT. This sequence encodes CASTRGGGPTGELFF.

V and J are TRBV5-4 and TRBJ1-1, with TRBD1 as a possible D gene (6 bases). V shed 10 bases and J shed 7 bases, with 14 bases lying between them. CDR3 length: 11 amino acids. In germline, CDR1 is SGHNT, CDR2 YYREEE (reference sequence). The CDR3 region has the DNA TGTGCCGTACGGGGGGCGGGTGAAGCTTTCTTT. Residues: CAVRGAGEAFF. The whole variable domain, filled in from reference TRBV5-4 and TRBJ1-1, reads ETGVTQSPTHLIKTRGQQVTLRCSSQSGHNTVSWYQQALGQGPQFIFQYYREEENGRGNFPPRFSGLQFPNYSSELNVNALELDDSALYLCAVRGAGEAFFGQGTRLTVV.

This rearrangement joins TRBV2 to TRBJ2-3, with 12 bases aligning to TRBD2. V lost 7 bases and J lost 0; bases outside the gene matches: 17. The CDR3 is 20 amino acids. Germline assignment: CDR1 SNHLY and CDR2 FYNNEI. Here the CDR3 reads CASTKIGLAGSGTSTDTQYF. CDR3 in DNA: TGTGCCAGCACTAAAATCGGACTAGCGGGAAGTGGAACCAGCACAGATACGCAGTATTTT.

V usage is TRBV10-3 and J usage is TRBJ1-1; TRBD1 might be the D (6 bases). Trimming left V 8 bases short and J 3 bases short, with 13 bases between. This CDR3 spans 13 amino acids. Germline CDR1 reads ENHRY; CDR2 reads SYGVKD. Here the CDR3 reads CAIAGEQDTEAFF. CDR3 nucleotides: TGTGCCATCGCAGGGGAACAGGACACTGAAGCTTTCTTT.

The genes are TRBV29-1 and TRBJ1-5; 8 bases fit TRBD1. V lost 4 bases, J lost 0 bases, and 5 bases stayed unmatched. The CDR3 is 15 amino acids. Per the germline V gene, CDR1 is SQVTM and CDR2 is ANQGSEA. The CDR3 DNA follows: TGCAGCGTTGCCCAGGGGGCTGATAGCAATCAGCCCCAGCATTTT. Translating it yields CSVAQGADSNQPQHF.

The chain combines TRBV19 with TRBJ2-7; 11 nucleotides match TRBD1. The length of the CDR3 is 14 residues. Germline V gene data show CDR1 as LNHDA and CDR2 as SQIVND (reference sequence). V lost 7 bases to trimming and J lost 8 bases; unmatched junction nucleotides: 10. The CDR3 loop is CASTFGQGAGQQYF. CDR3 nucleotide sequence: TGTGCCAGTACCTTCGGACAGGGGGCGGGTCAGCAGTACTTC.

This chain uses TRBV5-1 with TRBJ2-1, with TRBD2 as a possible D gene (6 bases). CDR1 and CDR2 (germline): SGHRS, YFSETQ. The CDR3 length is 13 residues. V dropped 2 bases and J dropped 7 bases, with 10 bases sitting between them. The CDR3 loop is CASSLAEGNEQFF. CDR3 bases: TGCGCCAGCAGCTTAGCGGAGGGGAATGAGCAGTTCTTC.

The chain has TRBV19 and TRBJ1-1, with unresolved D. CDR1 is LNHDA, CDR2 SQIVND, per germline (reference sequence). Trimming removed 3 bases from V and 5 bases from J, with 10 bases in between. CDR3 length: 13 residues. Here the CDR3 DNA reads TGTGCCAGTAGTATTGGCCCCGGGACTGAAGCTTTCTTT. Translation gives CASSIGPGTEAFF.

This chain connects TRBV4-1 to TRBJ1-6, with 8 bases that match TRBD1. V trimming: 1 base; J trimming: 8 bases; junction bases outside the gene matches: 13. Germline loops: CDR1 MGHRA, CDR2 YSYEKL. The length of the CDR3 is 18 residues. CDR3 amino acids: CASSQGQGAQRSDSPLHF. In nucleotides, the CDR3 is TGCGCCAGCAGCCAAGGGCAGGGGGCGCAAAGGTCGGATTCACCCCTCCACTTT.

The genes are TRBV19 and TRBJ2-5; no reliable D call. Germline V gene data show CDR1 as LNHDA and CDR2 as SQIVND (reference sequence). CDR3 length: 17 residues. Trimming shortened V by 3 bases and J by 2 bases, and 19 bases separated the two germline ends. CDR3 bases: TGTGCCAGTAGTATCTCCAAGTTGTTAGAAGCTCAAGAGACCCAGTACTTC. This translates into CASSISKLLEAQETQYF.

This chain joins TRBV5-1 and TRBJ2-1; the D is unclear. V lost 0 bases and J lost 7, with 8 bases in between. The germline gives CDR1 SGHRS, CDR2 YFSETQ. This CDR3 has 13 amino acids. CDR3: CASSLGAGNEQFF. The CDR3 DNA follows: TGCGCCAGCAGCTTGGGGGCTGGGAATGAGCAGTTCTTC.

This clone has only one observation. The V gene is TRBV6-5, the J gene TRBJ1-1, with 9 bases identical to TRBD1. Trimming cost V 7 bases and J 11 bases; bases outside gene matches: 11. Germline V lookup: CDR1 MNHEY, CDR2 SVGAGI. The CDR3 extends over 13 amino acids. Here the CDR3 reads CASNRGTGQAAFF. The CDR3 DNA is TGTGCCAGCAACAGGGGGACAGGGCAGGCGGCTTTCTTT.

The chain recombines TRBV11-2 with TRBJ2-1, with 7 bases identical to TRBD1. J gave up 1 base and V 6 bases, and 3 bases lay outside the gene matches. Per germline, CDR1 SGHAT and CDR2 FQNNGV. The CDR3 is 14 residues long. CDR3 sequence reads: CASRETGSYNEQFF. As DNA, the CDR3 is TGTGCCAGCAGGGAGACAGGGTCCTACAATGAGCAGTTCTTC.

J is TRBJ2-7 and V is TRBV2; 11 nucleotides align to TRBD1. Trimming cost V 2 bases and J 5 bases; bases outside gene matches: 5. Germline loops: CDR1 SNHLY, CDR2 FYNNEI. This CDR3 region has 15 residues. CDR3 sequence: CASSEWTGGWNEQYF. The CDR3 DNA is TGTGCCAGCAGTGAATGGACAGGGGGCTGGAACGAGCAGTACTTC.

The chain joins TRBV7-8 to TRBJ2-5; 12 bases align to TRBD2. Germline CDR1 reads SGHVS; CDR2 reads FQNEAQ. The CDR3 is made up of 17 amino acids. Trimming at V came to 1 base and at J to 6 bases, leaving 9 bases not matched to a gene. In nucleotides, the CDR3 is TGTGCCAGCAGCTTAGATTTGGCTAGCGGGGGGGCGAAGACCCAGTACTTC. The encoded protein is CASSLDLASGGAKTQYF. The whole variable domain, filled in from reference TRBV7-8 and TRBJ2-5, reads GAGVSQSPRYKVAKRGQDVALRCDPISGHVSLFWYQQALGQGPEFLTYFQNEAQLDKSGLPSDRFFAERPEGSVSTLKIQRTQQEDSAVYLCASSLDLASGGAKTQYFGPGTRLLVL.

The chain carries TRBV3-1 (or the pseudogene TRBV3-2) and TRBJ2-3, with D possibly TRBD2 on 6 matching bases. This CDR3 has 15 residues. The V and J ends lost 4 bases and 0 bases respectively, with 11 bases between them. Germline V gene lookup returns CDR1 LGHDT and CDR2 YNNKEL (reference sequence). In nucleotides, the CDR3 is TGTGCCAGCAGCCCAGAGGGGACTAGCACAGATACGCAGTATTTT. This sequence encodes CASSPEGTSTDTQYF.

The chain carries TRBV29-1 and TRBJ2-5, with D uncertain. The V end was cut by 0 bases, the J end by 7 bases, with 21 bases between. CDR3 length equals 16 residues. CDR1 and CDR2 from the germline V gene are SQVTM and ANQGSEA. In DNA, the CDR3 is TGCAGCGTTGAAGATCTTAACGAACGGGTCCCGGGGACCCAGTACTTC. Amino acids: CSVEDLNERVPGTQYF.

This clone was observed once. The chain uses TRBV15 and TRBJ2-5; 8 nucleotides line up with TRBD2. V gave up 3 bases and J gave up 7 bases; unmatched junction bases: 4. CDR3 length equals 13 residues. In germline, CDR1 is LNHNV, CDR2 YYDKDF (reference sequence). DNA of the CDR3: TGTGCCACCAGCAGCCAAACTAGCGGGACCCAGTACTTC. It yields the protein CATSSQTSGTQYF.

The chain combines TRBV18 with TRBJ2-1; D gene uncertain. The CDR3 is made up of 14 amino acids. The ends were cut back, 6 bases at V and 7 bases at J, with 16 bases in the middle. Germline loops: CDR1 KGHSH, CDR2 LQKENI. CDR3 nucleotide sequence: TGTGCCAGCTCGACGGGTCGGAATTCGAATGAGCAGTTCTTC. Translating gives CASSTGRNSNEQFF. The full variable domain, completed using reference TRBV18 and TRBJ2-1, is NAGVMQNPRHLVRRRGQEARLRCSPMKGHSHVYWYRQLPEEGLKFMVYLQKENIIDESGMPKERFSAEFPKEGPSILRIQQVVRGDSAAYFCASSTGRNSNEQFFGPGTRLTVL.

CDR3 in amino acids: CASSPGGYQPQHF. The DNA for the CDR3 is TGTGCCAGCAGCCCCGGGGGGTATCAGCCCCAGCATTTT. The chain employs TRBV7-2 and TRBJ1-5; D perhaps matches TRBD1 (5 bases). The germline V gene has CDR1 SGHTA and CDR2 FQGNSA. V was shortened by 5 bases and J by 5 bases, with 10 bases between the two germline ends. The CDR3 extends over 13 amino acids.

The gene calls are TRBV30 and TRBJ2-1; 9 bases are a match to TRBD2. V lost 0 bases to trimming and J lost 7 bases; unmatched junction nucleotides: 7. This CDR3 comprises 15 residues. Germline CDR1 is GTSNPN and CDR2 is SVGIG (reference sequence). The CDR3 region is CAWSVCGGAGNEQFF. DNA of the CDR3: TGTGCCTGGAGTGTTTGCGGGGGGGCCGGAAATGAGCAGTTCTTC.

This clone was recorded only once. V and J are TRBV2 and TRBJ1-4, with D uncertain. The germline CDR1 and CDR2 sequences are SNHLY and FYNNEI. CDR3 size: 13 residues. V was trimmed by 6 bases and J by 5 bases, leaving 10 bases between them. The CDR3 coding sequence is TGTGCCAGCAGCCCCAACAGAAATGAAAAACTGTTTTTT. Amino acids: CASSPNRNEKLFF.

The V gene is TRBV5-1, the J gene TRBJ2-1; 7 bases fit TRBD1. J was trimmed by 3 bases and V by 5 bases; bases with no gene match: 5. This CDR3 contains 14 residues. Germline V gives CDR1 SGHRS, CDR2 YFSETQ. DNA for the CDR3: TGCGCCAGCAGATTCGGGACAGACTACAATGAGCAGTTCTTC. Translating gives CASRFGTDYNEQFF.

This rearrangement joins TRBV6-5 to TRBJ2-2; tentatively, D is TRBD1 (6 bases). The CDR3 spans 15 residues. The germline V gene encodes CDR1 MNHEY and CDR2 SVGAGI. V was trimmed by 2 bases and J by 1 base, leaving 8 bases between them. CDR3 nucleotides: TGTGCCAGCAGTTACGGGACACTGAACACCGGGGAGCTGTTTTTT. It specifies CASSYGTLNTGELFF.

This sequence joins TRBV6-5 and TRBJ1-2; D unresolved. In germline, CDR1 is MNHEY, CDR2 SVGAGI. The CDR3 spans 12 residues. V was cut by 7 bases and J by 4 bases, with 10 bases left in between. CDR3 residues: CASMRGTYGYTF. In nucleotides, the CDR3 is TGTGCCAGCATGAGAGGCACCTATGGCTACACCTTC.

The chain links TRBV7-3 to TRBJ1-5; 9 nucleotides match TRBD1. The CDR3 runs to 18 residues. J lost 0 bases, V lost 1 base, and 7 bases had no gene match. Germline CDR1 SGHTA, CDR2 FQGTGA. In nucleotides, the CDR3 is TGTGCCAGCAGCTTAAAGGGACAGGGTATATATAGCAATCAGCCCCAGCATTTT. It codes for CASSLKGQGIYSNQPQHF.

The V gene is TRBV6-5, the J gene TRBJ1-2, with D unclear. Germline CDR1 MNHEY, CDR2 SVGAGI. This CDR3 comprises 13 residues. V lost 2 bases, J lost 10 bases, and 14 bases lay in between. The chain's CDR3 is CASSYKWREVYTF. Here the CDR3 DNA reads TGTGCCAGCAGTTACAAGTGGCGGGAAGTCTACACCTTC.

The V and J genes are TRBV7-9 and TRBJ2-3; TRBD1 matches at 7 bases. J gave up 0 bases and V 6 bases, and 15 bases lay outside the gene matches. Germline CDR1 is SEHNR and CDR2 is FQNEAQ (reference sequence). CDR3 length: 18 residues. The CDR3 DNA reads as TGTGCCAGCAGTCCAGACAGGGTGTCGCTTTCAAGCACAGATACGCAGTATTTT. It encodes CASSPDRVSLSSTDTQYF.